The source of this T cell receptor beta chain is a study of ipilimumab plus nivolumab after autologous stem cell transplantation. Whole-study context: Patients received a median of about 5 ipilimumab and about 8 nivolumab doses.

Starting 14 to 28 days after autologous transplant, ipilimumab 1 mg/kg was given. Measured with immunoSEQ multiplex PCR; TCRdb has only the in-frame clones, and not every one. Of some 43,000 clones listed, more than 70% were seen once; the top ten hold 0.7% to 1%. The clonotype was recovered from a male donor with multiple myeloma. Sequences were derived from PBMCs, sampled in a trial of ipilimumab plus nivolumab as post-transplant consolidation.

The CDR3 region is CASSARTGDNYGYTF. CDR3 DNA sequence: TGTGCCAGCAGCGCCCGGACAGGCGACAACTATGGCTACACCTTC. V usage is TRBV9 and J usage is TRBJ1-2, with TRBD1 matching 7 bases. V shed 3 bases, J shed 2 bases, and the junction held 7 bases outside the gene matches. Germline CDR1 reads SGDLS; CDR2 reads YYNGEE. The CDR3 has 15 amino acids.